This TCR beta chain emerged from a study of T cells in Graves' hyperthyroidism and ophthalmopathy. V dropped 4 bases and J dropped 4 bases, with 10 bases sitting between them. This CDR3 has 13 residues. Germline loops: CDR1 MNHEY, CDR2 SMNVEV (reference sequence). TCR beta CDR3 sequences were amplified from RNA transcripts. HTBI primers were used for first-round RT-PCR of the TCR CDR3. MiXCR, applied by TCRdb to the multiplex PCR reads, yields one record per CDR3 protein. The sample yields hundreds of thousands of distinct CDR3 sequences, roughly 15% seen once. At least 3 on the Clinical Activity Score was recorded for ophthalmopathy patients, who also had NOSPECS grade at least 4 and duration under 3 months. Lactation, pregnancy, other autoimmune disease or uncontrolled infection excluded patients. The PBMCs were sourced from fresh peripheral blood (around 9.9 ml).

This TCR was recovered from a woman between 50 and 59 years old with Graves' ophthalmopathy. Source material: blood. The rearrangement joins TRBV27 to TRBJ1-2; D is ambiguous. In DNA form, the CDR3 reads TGTGCCAGCAGTTCTCCCGGCCGCTATGGCTACACCTTC. It yields the protein CASSSPGRYGYTF.